This T cell receptor (beta chain) is drawn from a study of shared clonotypes between healthy human individuals. Germline lookup yields CDR1 SGHVT and CDR2 SQSDAQ. Trimming cost V 10 bases and J 5 bases, with 20 bases left between them. This CDR3 is 15 amino acids long. Points on this clone: The antigen remains undetermined.

TCRdb keeps only in-frame clones here, not all; method: immunoSEQ multiplex PCR. This sample carries roughly 1,000,000 clones, about four fifths of them seen once, and the ten largest clones take approximately 0.52%. Study-wide results and limits: Clonotype sharing across a handful of donors was observed for around 5% of naive CD4 clonotypes. Collection of samples was limited to blood; tissue repertoires likely differ.

The chain carries TRBV7-4 and TRBJ1-4; D ambiguous. The sample comprised memory CD4+ T cells from PBMCs. The sample's subset: CD45RA-negative fraction. This TCR came from a man aged 18 to 30 in good health. Some clones in this sample may be carry-over from other donors' samples. CDR3 in amino acids: CATSGRRMRNEKLFF. CDR3 nucleotide sequence: TGTGCCACCTCGGGGAGGAGGATGAGAAATGAAAAACTGTTTTTT.